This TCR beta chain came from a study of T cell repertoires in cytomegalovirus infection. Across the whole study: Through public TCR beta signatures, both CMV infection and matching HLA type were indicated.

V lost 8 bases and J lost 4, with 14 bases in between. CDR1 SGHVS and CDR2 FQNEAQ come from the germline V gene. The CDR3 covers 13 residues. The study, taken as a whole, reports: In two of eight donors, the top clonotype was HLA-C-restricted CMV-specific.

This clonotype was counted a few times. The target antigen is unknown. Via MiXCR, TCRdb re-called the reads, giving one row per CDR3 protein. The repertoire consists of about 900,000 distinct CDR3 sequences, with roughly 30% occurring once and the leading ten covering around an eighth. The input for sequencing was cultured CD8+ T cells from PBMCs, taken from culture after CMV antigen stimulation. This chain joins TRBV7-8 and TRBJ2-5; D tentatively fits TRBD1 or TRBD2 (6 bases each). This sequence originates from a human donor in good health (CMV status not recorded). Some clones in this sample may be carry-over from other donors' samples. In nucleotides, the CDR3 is TGTGCCAGCGGCGCTGAGGGGGGAGAGACCCAGTACTTC. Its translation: CASGAEGGETQYF. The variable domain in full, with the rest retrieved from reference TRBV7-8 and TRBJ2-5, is GAGVSQSPRYKVAKRGQDVALRCDPISGHVSLFWYQQALGQGPEFLTYFQNEAQLDKSGLPSDRFFAERPEGSVSTLKIQRTQQEDSAVYLCASGAEGGETQYFGPGTRLLVL.